This T cell receptor (beta chain) was obtained from a study of blood T cells in healthy people across ages. A second PCR of 7 to 11 cycles used a sample-barcoded 5' primer and a J-beta primer mix. Each cDNA was tagged by a template-switch adaptor containing 12 random nucleotides. TCRdb reprocessed the 5' RACE reads via MiXCR and lists one record per CDR3 protein. In the table there are nearly 800,000 distinct CDR3 sequences, 25% of which are singletons. Trimming removed 6 bases from V and 3 bases from J; junction bases left unmatched: 11. The CDR3 runs 15 residues. These sequences were also reported in another study, on T cells of mothers and their children. That work adds: Mothers gave over 8.5 million TCR beta CDR3 reads each, and children around 3 million each. Normalized overlap was always slightly, never significantly, higher in related than unrelated mother-child pairs.

Sequenced: blood. This clonotype originated in a boy between 10 and 17 years old in good health. The J gene is TRBJ2-7, the V gene TRBV12-3 or TRBV12-4; TRBD1 matches 7 bases. The CDR3 sequence: CASSPTQGPNYEQYF. For the CDR3, the DNA is TGTGCCAGCAGCCCAACACAGGGGCCCAACTACGAGCAGTACTTC.